A single sample gave rise to the 18 T cell receptor beta chains below, sequenced in a study of beta chain features in type 1 diabetes. Study findings and constraints: In all four CD4+ subsets, TCRB CDR3 length was significantly, moderately reduced in type 1 diabetes.

These TCRs' antigens remain unknown. Expressed TCRB transcripts were sequenced, since all the RNA that had been isolated was reverse transcribed. Generated by immunoSEQ multiplex PCR, the TCRdb table keeps only in-frame clones and is missing some. The sample records about 270,000 clones, about 13% being singletons. The material sequenced was naive CD4+ T cells from blood. All receptors derive from a man younger than 45 with type 1 diabetes.

This clone showed up just a few times. This chain joins TRBV5-1 and TRBJ2-7, with 11 nucleotides matching TRBD2. Germline loops: CDR1 SGHRS, CDR2 YFSETQ. The CDR3 is 15 amino acids. J gave up 4 bases and V 0 bases, and 3 bases lay outside the gene matches. The CDR3 DNA reads TGCGCCAGCAGCTTGGGACTAGCGGGATTTTACGAGCAGTACTTC. Its protein product is CASSLGLAGFYEQYF.

This chain uses TRBV7-9 with TRBJ2-7; unclear D gene. V was trimmed by 0 bases and J by 3 bases, leaving 9 bases between them. CDR1 is SEHNR, CDR2 FQNEAQ, per germline (reference sequence). This CDR3 spans 14 amino acids. CDR3 amino acids: CASSLAPAGYEQYF. CDR3 nucleotides: TGTGCCAGCAGCTTAGCCCCAGCAGGCTACGAGCAGTACTTC.

V usage is TRBV10-3 and J usage is TRBJ2-5, with a tentative D call TRBD2 (5 bases). Germline V CDR1 and CDR2: ENHRY, SYGVKD. The CDR3 sequence is 15 residues long. V dropped 4 bases and J dropped 2 bases, with 14 bases sitting between them. The CDR3 sequence is CAISAEDGRQETQYF. In DNA, the CDR3 is TGTGCCATCAGTGCGGAGGACGGTAGACAAGAGACCCAGTACTTC.

The CDR3 DNA reads TGTGCCAGCAGCCTACAGGGGTCCACGGAGACCCAGTACTTC. Translating gives CASSLQGSTETQYF. The rearrangement uses TRBV5-4 and TRBJ2-5; 7 bases agree with TRBD1. The junction had 8 bases not matched to a gene; V was cut back by 4 bases and J by 5 bases. Germline CDR1 SGHNT, CDR2 YYREEE (reference sequence). CDR3 length equals 14 residues.

This clone was detected only a few times. The chain carries TRBV2 and TRBJ2-3; maybe TRBD1 (5 bases). The germline V and J ends were trimmed by 6 bases and 7 bases, with 8 bases remaining between them. Germline V gene data show CDR1 as SNHLY and CDR2 as FYNNEI. This CDR3 region has 11 residues. DNA of the CDR3: TGTGCCAGCAGCGGACAAAATACGCAGTATTTT. Its translation is CASSGQNTQYF.

This rearrangement joins TRBV5-1 to TRBJ2-7; 8 bases agree with TRBD2. Germline values: CDR1 SGHRS, CDR2 YFSETQ. CDR3 length equals 14 residues. V was clipped by 3 bases and J by 6 bases; unmatched bases: 8. CDR3 loop: CASSYGTRNAEQYF. In DNA form, the CDR3 reads TGCGCCAGCAGCTACGGGACTAGAAATGCCGAGCAGTACTTC.

The V gene is TRBV7-2, the J gene TRBJ1-2, with TRBD1 identical over 8 bases. Trimming cost V 0 bases and J 7 bases; bases outside gene matches: 10. From germline, CDR1 is SGHTA and CDR2 FQGNSA. This CDR3 contains 16 residues. The CDR3 loop reads CASSLAGQGATLGYTF. The CDR3 coding sequence is TGTGCCAGCAGCTTAGCCGGGCAGGGGGCGACCCTTGGCTACACCTTC.

The chain recombines TRBV30 with TRBJ1-2; D unresolved. The CDR3 extends over 17 amino acids. V dropped 1 base and J dropped 2 bases, with 20 bases sitting between them. Germline loops: CDR1 GTSNPN, CDR2 SVGIG (reference sequence). CDR3 nucleotides: TGTGCCTGGAGTGGCACCTCCGTTTTGGCAGTGAACTATGGCTACACCTTC. This gives the protein CAWSGTSVLAVNYGYTF. Drawing the rest from reference TRBV30 and TRBJ1-2, the complete variable domain is SQTIHQWPATLVQPVGSPLSLECTVEGTSNPNLYWYRQAAGRGLQLLFYSVGIGQISSEVPQNLSASRPQDRQFILSSKKLLLSDSGFYLCAWSGTSVLAVNYGYTFGSGTRLTVV.

The chain uses TRBV12-5 and TRBJ2-2, with TRBD1 matching over 7 bases. Germline lookup yields CDR1 LGHNT and CDR2 FRNRAP. Trimming removed 8 bases from V and 0 bases from J; junction bases left unmatched: 0. The CDR3 totals 13 residues. The CDR3 here is CASQGANTGELFF. In DNA, the CDR3 is TGTGCTAGTCAGGGGGCGAACACCGGGGAGCTGTTTTTT.

This clone appeared a few times. V usage is TRBV5-1 and J usage is TRBJ2-5; D call uncertain. The CDR3 totals 14 residues. Between the trimmed V and J ends, which lost 2 bases and 2 bases, there was a span of 10 bases. The V gene's germline CDR1 is SGHRS and CDR2 YFSETQ. CDR3 coding DNA: TGCGCCAGCAGCTTCACAACACCTCAAGAGACCCAGTACTTC. It yields the protein CASSFTTPQETQYF.

The chain employs TRBV25-1 and TRBJ2-1, with D maybe TRBD2 (6 bases). Germline V gene data show CDR1 as MGHDK and CDR2 as SYGVNS. The CDR3 extends over 16 amino acids. Trimming took 6 bases from V and 8 from J, leaving 23 bases between them. The CDR3 region has the DNA TGTGCCAGCAGCCAAGTCATGGCGGGATCTCTGGATGAGCAGTTCTTC. Its protein is CASSQVMAGSLDEQFF.

The table lists this clone with a few counts. The chain links TRBV11-1 to TRBJ2-7; 10 bases fit TRBD2. V dropped 4 bases and J dropped 3; count of bases not matched to a gene: 6. The CDR3 consists of 15 residues. CDR1 and CDR2 from the germline V gene are SGHAT and FQDESV (reference sequence). The CDR3 is CASSSRGLAVYEQYF. CDR3 DNA sequence: TGTGCCAGCAGCTCCCGCGGACTAGCGGTCTACGAGCAGTACTTC.

V is TRBV6-5 and J is TRBJ2-1, with a weak D call TRBD2 (6 bases). CDR1 MNHEY and CDR2 SVGAGI come from the germline V gene. This CDR3 is 13 amino acids long. The V and J ends lost 5 bases and 8 bases respectively, with 13 bases between them. CDR3: CASSATRRDEQFF. CDR3 DNA sequence: TGTGCCAGCAGTGCGACTAGGAGGGATGAGCAGTTCTTC.

The chain is built from TRBV5-1 and TRBJ2-1; 13 nucleotides line up with TRBD2. Germline V gene lookup returns CDR1 SGHRS and CDR2 YFSETQ. The CDR3 has 17 residues. The V and J ends lost 0 bases and 8 bases, in that order; junction bases with no gene match: 8. The CDR3 loop reads CASSLGTSGRYMDEQFF. The CDR3 DNA reads TGCGCCAGCAGCTTGGGGACTAGCGGGAGATATATGGATGAGCAGTTCTTC. Supplemented by reference TRBV5-1 and TRBJ2-1, the full variable domain reads KAGVTQTPRYLIKTRGQQVTLSCSPISGHRSVSWYQQTPGQGLQFLFEYFSETQRNKGNFPGRFSGRQFSNSRSEMNVSTLELGDSALYLCASSLGTSGRYMDEQFFGPGTRLTVL.

This clone was observed a handful of times. The chain combines TRBV6-6 with TRBJ2-7, with D unresolved. Germline V gene data show CDR1 as MNHNY and CDR2 as SVGAGI (reference sequence). The V end lost 7 bases, the J end lost 0 bases, and 10 bases lay between the germline ends. The CDR3 totals 13 residues. The CDR3 loop is CASTRQTSYEQYF. For the CDR3, the DNA is TGTGCCAGCACCCGACAAACCTCCTACGAGCAGTACTTC.

This clone has a handful of counts. The CDR3 DNA is TGTGCCAGCAGCGCCTCAGGTGCTGCTAACTATGGCTACACCTTC. It is translated as CASSASGAANYGYTF. The V and J genes are TRBV9 and TRBJ1-2; D ambiguous. CDR1 SGDLS and CDR2 YYNGEE come from the germline V gene. The CDR3 consists of 15 residues. Trimming removed 3 bases from V and 0 bases from J, with 12 bases in between. Looking up the rest from reference TRBV9 and TRBJ1-2 gives the full variable domain: DSGVTQTPKHLITATGQRVTLRCSPRSGDLSVYWYQQSLDQGLQFLIQYYNGEERAKGNILERFSAQQFPDLHSELNLSSLELGDSALYFCASSASGAANYGYTFGSGTRLTVV.

This chain joins TRBV6-5 and TRBJ2-1; possible D gene TRBD2, 5 bases. The CDR3 length is 13 residues. V was trimmed by 0 bases and J by 9 bases, leaving 9 bases between them. Germline V gene sequence: CDR1 MNHEY, CDR2 SVGAGI. The CDR3 DNA reads as TGTGCCAGCAGTTACTCTTCTAGCACTGAGCAGTTCTTC. Encoded protein: CASSYSSSTEQFF.

This clone turned up a few times. This rearrangement joins TRBV4-2 to TRBJ2-7; 8 bases align to TRBD1. V dropped 3 bases and J dropped 7; count of bases not matched to a gene: 11. This CDR3 is 15 amino acids long. Germline CDR1 is LGHNA and CDR2 is YNFKEQ. In DNA, the CDR3 is TGTGCCAGCAGCCAGCATATCGACAGGGGACGAGAGCAGTACTTC. The encoded protein is CASSQHIDRGREQYF.